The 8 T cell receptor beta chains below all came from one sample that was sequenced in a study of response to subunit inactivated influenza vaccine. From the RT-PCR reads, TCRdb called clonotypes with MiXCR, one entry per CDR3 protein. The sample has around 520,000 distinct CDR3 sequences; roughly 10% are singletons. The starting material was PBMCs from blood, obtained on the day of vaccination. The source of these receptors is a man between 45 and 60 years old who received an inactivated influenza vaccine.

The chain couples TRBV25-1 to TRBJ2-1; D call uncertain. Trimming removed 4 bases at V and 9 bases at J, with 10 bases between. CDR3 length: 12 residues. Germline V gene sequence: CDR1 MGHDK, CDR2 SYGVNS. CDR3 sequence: CASSVGMIEQFF. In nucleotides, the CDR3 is TGTGCCAGCAGTGTTGGGATGATTGAGCAGTTCTTC.

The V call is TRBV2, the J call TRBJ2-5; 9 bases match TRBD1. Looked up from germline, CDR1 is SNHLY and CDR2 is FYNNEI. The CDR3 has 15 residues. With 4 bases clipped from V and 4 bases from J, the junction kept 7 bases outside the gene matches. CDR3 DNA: TGTGCCAGCAGTGGACAGGGGGAGGTGCGAGAGACCCAGTACTTC. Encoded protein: CASSGQGEVRETQYF.

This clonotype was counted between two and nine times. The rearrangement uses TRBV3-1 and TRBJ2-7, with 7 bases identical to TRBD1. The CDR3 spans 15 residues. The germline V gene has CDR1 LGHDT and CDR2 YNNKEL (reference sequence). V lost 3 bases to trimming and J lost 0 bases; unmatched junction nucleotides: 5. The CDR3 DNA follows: TGTGCCAGCAGCCAGAATCCAGGGGGCTCCTACGAGCAGTACTTC. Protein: CASSQNPGGSYEQYF.

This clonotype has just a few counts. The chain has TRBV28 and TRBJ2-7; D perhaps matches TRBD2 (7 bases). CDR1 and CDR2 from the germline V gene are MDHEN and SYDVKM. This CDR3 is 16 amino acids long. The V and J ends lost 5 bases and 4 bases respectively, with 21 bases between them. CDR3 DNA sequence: TGTGCCAGCAGTGGGGGGGCTGTTGGAACCTTTTACGAGCAGTACTTC. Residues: CASSGGAVGTFYEQYF.

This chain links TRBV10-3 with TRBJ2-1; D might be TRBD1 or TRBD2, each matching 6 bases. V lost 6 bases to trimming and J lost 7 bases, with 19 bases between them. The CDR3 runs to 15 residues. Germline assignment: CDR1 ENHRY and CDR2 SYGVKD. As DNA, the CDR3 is TGTGCCATCAGCCACCCGGGGGCGCTTGGTAATGAGCAGTTCTTC. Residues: CAISHPGALGNEQFF.

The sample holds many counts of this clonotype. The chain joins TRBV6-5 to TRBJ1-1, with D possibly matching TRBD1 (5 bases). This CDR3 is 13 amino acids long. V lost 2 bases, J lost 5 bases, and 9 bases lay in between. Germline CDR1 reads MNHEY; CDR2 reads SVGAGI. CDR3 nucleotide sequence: TGTGCCAGCAGTTACCAGGGATGGACTGAAGCTTTCTTT. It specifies CASSYQGWTEAFF.

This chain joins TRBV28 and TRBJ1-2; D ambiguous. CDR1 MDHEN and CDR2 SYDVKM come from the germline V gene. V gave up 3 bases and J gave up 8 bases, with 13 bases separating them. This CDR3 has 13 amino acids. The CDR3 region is CASSFLRAEGYTF. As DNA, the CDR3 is TGTGCCAGCAGTTTTTTAAGGGCGGAGGGCTACACCTTC.

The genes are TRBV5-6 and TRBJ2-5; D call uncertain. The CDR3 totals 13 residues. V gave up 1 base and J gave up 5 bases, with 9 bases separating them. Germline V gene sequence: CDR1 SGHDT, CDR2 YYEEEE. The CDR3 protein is CASSLRHAETQYF. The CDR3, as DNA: TGTGCCAGCAGCTTGCGCCATGCGGAGACCCAGTACTTC.